The 30 T cell receptor beta chains presented below share a single source sample, sequenced in a study of T cell responses to AZD1222 COVID-19 vaccine. Profiled with immunoSEQ multiplex PCR; TCRdb holds only in-frame clones, not every one. The profile shows more than 95,000 clones, approximately 93% of them singletons. Here the sequenced sample was peripheral blood, taken on day 0 of AZD1222 vaccination. Receptors originate from an adult in good health.

This sequence joins TRBV19 and TRBJ1-2, with 10 bases fitting TRBD1. The ends lost 2 bases at V and 5 bases at J; junction bases unmatched: 17. Germline V CDR1 and CDR2: LNHDA, SQIVND (reference sequence). The CDR3 consists of 19 residues. Here the CDR3 reads CASSIFPPSSRDRGYGYTF. The CDR3 DNA is TGTGCCAGTAGTATATTCCCACCATCGTCCCGGGACAGGGGATATGGCTACACCTTC.

This clone was found once. The rearrangement links TRBV19 to TRBJ1-6; D possibly corresponds to TRBD1 (5 bases). CDR1 is LNHDA, CDR2 SQIVND, per germline (reference sequence). The CDR3 has 14 amino acids. The V gene lost 3 bases and the J gene lost 7 bases, with 10 bases spanning the gap. CDR3 region: CASSMWGPNSPLHF. The CDR3 nucleotides read TGTGCCAGTAGTATGTGGGGACCCAATTCACCCCTCCACTTT.

This rearrangement joins TRBV28 to TRBJ2-4; 7 bases map to TRBD1. The length of the CDR3 is 17 residues. V gave up 3 bases and J gave up 5 bases; unmatched junction bases: 13. Germline values: CDR1 MDHEN, CDR2 SYDVKM. Here the CDR3 DNA reads TGTGCCAGCAGTTTTCTCTCCGTAACAGGGGCCGAAAACATTCAGTACTTC. Protein product: CASSFLSVTGAENIQYF.

V is TRBV7-8 and J is TRBJ2-3; TRBD2 is a possible D gene (6 bases). V lost 4 bases, J lost 2 bases, and 16 bases lay in between. The V gene's germline CDR1 is SGHVS and CDR2 FQNEAQ. The CDR3 has 16 amino acids. The CDR3 sequence is CASSYAAGTATDTQYF. The CDR3 DNA reads TGTGCCAGCAGCTACGCTGCCGGGACTGCCACAGATACGCAGTATTTT.

The J gene is TRBJ1-1, the V gene TRBV28, with TRBD1 as a possible D gene (6 bases). CDR3 length equals 12 residues. The germline V and J ends were trimmed by 9 bases and 6 bases, with 14 bases remaining between them. Germline CDR1 MDHEN, CDR2 SYDVKM. The CDR3, as DNA: TGTGCCAGTGGAACAGGGAGCTCTGAAGCTTTCTTT. Encoded protein: CASGTGSSEAFF.

J is TRBJ2-5 and V is TRBV29-1; the D gene is possibly TRBD1 (6 bases). Germline CDR1 SQVTM, CDR2 ANQGSEA. V was trimmed by 2 bases and J by 5 bases, leaving 15 bases between them. The CDR3 length is 14 residues. The CDR3 here is CSVENLGAGETQYF. The CDR3 DNA reads TGCAGCGTTGAAAATCTGGGGGCCGGGGAGACCCAGTACTTC.

The chain couples TRBV28 to TRBJ1-3, with D possibly TRBD1 on 5 matching bases. Germline V gene sequence: CDR1 MDHEN, CDR2 SYDVKM. Deletions cut 4 bases from V and 4 bases from J, with 11 bases between. The CDR3 sequence is 14 residues long. The chain's CDR3 is CASSWRGLGNTIYF. CDR3 in DNA: TGTGCCAGCAGTTGGCGGGGGTTGGGAAACACCATATATTTT.

The chain links TRBV6-5 to TRBJ1-6, with TRBD1 matching over 7 bases. This CDR3 has 15 residues. CDR1 and CDR2 (germline): MNHEY, SVGAGI. V lost 4 bases, J lost 9 bases, and 9 bases stayed unmatched. CDR3 in amino acids: CASSSLVTGSSPLHF. The CDR3 nucleotides are TGTGCCAGCAGTTCCCTCGTGACAGGGAGTTCACCCCTCCACTTT.

Note on this clone: Distinct nucleotide sequences in the sample also encode this CDR3. The rearrangement links TRBV7-9 to TRBJ2-7; 12 nucleotides match TRBD2. CDR3 length: 18 amino acids. V dropped 5 bases and J dropped 0; count of bases not matched to a gene: 11. CDR1 and CDR2 from the germline V gene are SEHNR and FQNEAQ (reference sequence). This CDR3 reads CASSQRLAGELGSYEQYF. For the CDR3, the DNA is TGTGCCAGCAGCCAAAGACTAGCGGGAGAATTGGGCTCCTACGAGCAGTACTTC.

The chain couples TRBV28 to TRBJ1-1; TRBD1 aligns across 9 bases. This CDR3 has 14 residues. The V and J ends lost 8 bases and 5 bases, in that order; junction bases with no gene match: 9. Per germline, CDR1 MDHEN and CDR2 SYDVKM. CDR3 coding DNA: TGTGCCAGCGGGGGACAGGGCCCTCGTACTGAAGCTTTCTTT. The encoded protein is CASGGQGPRTEAFF.

The V call is TRBV28, the J call TRBJ2-2; TRBD2 matches at 13 bases. V lost 4 bases, J lost 6 bases, and 5 bases stayed unmatched. The CDR3 extends over 16 amino acids. CDR1 and CDR2 (germline): MDHEN, SYDVKM. The CDR3 DNA follows: TGTGCCAGCAGTTCCATCACTAGCGGGAGGGCCGGGGAGCTGTTTTTT. Protein product: CASSSITSGRAGELFF.

This clone was seen a few times. This sequence joins TRBV21-1 and TRBJ1-6; the table names TRBD1, a call not compared with the DNA. TRBV21-1 is termed a pseudogene. This CDR3 spans 18 amino acids. The CDR3 bases are TGTGCCAGCAGCAAAGATACCCCAGGGACATTTTATAATTCACCCCTCCACTTT. It specifies CASSKDTPGTFYNSPLHF.

The DNA for the CDR3 is TGTGCCAGCAGCTTCACGGAGAACACTGAAGCTTTCTTT. Protein sequence: CASSFTENTEAFF. The chain recombines TRBV5-4 with TRBJ1-1; D unclear. V lost 2 bases to trimming and J lost 1 base, with 6 bases between them. The CDR3 loop spans 13 amino acids. The germline V gene encodes CDR1 SGHNT and CDR2 YYREEE (reference sequence).

The chain employs TRBV5-6 and TRBJ2-5, with D possibly being TRBD1 or TRBD2 (5 bases each). The germline V gene has CDR1 SGHDT and CDR2 YYEEEE. Between the trimmed V and J ends, which lost 2 bases and 5 bases, there was a span of 16 bases. This CDR3 spans 15 amino acids. The CDR3 loop is CASSFGTPGGETQYF. The CDR3 DNA reads as TGTGCCAGCAGCTTCGGGACCCCCGGCGGGGAGACCCAGTACTTC.

V gene TRBV28 combines with J gene TRBJ2-3; 12 bases fit TRBD2. J gave up 7 bases and V 11 bases, and 7 bases lay outside the gene matches. This CDR3 is 13 amino acids long. Germline values: CDR1 MDHEN, CDR2 SYDVKM. CDR3 bases: TGTGCCTGCCGACTAGCGGGAGAATATACGCAGTATTTT. Its translation is CACRLAGEYTQYF.

The rearrangement joins TRBV7-9 to TRBJ2-7; 10 nucleotides line up with TRBD1. The ends lost 7 bases at V and 0 bases at J; junction bases unmatched: 18. Germline V gene data show CDR1 as SEHNR and CDR2 as FQNEAQ (reference sequence). This CDR3 has 19 amino acids. This CDR3 is CASTLAGGTGATLSYEQYF. The DNA for the CDR3 is TGTGCCAGCACCCTCGCCGGGGGGACAGGGGCCACCCTCTCCTACGAGCAGTACTTC.

The V call is TRBV19, the J call TRBJ1-1; weak D call: TRBD1 (6 bases). This CDR3 spans 16 amino acids. Germline CDR1 and CDR2: LNHDA and SQIVND (reference sequence). V was cut by 3 bases and J by 5 bases, with 19 bases left in between. CDR3 in DNA: TGTGCCAGTAGTATCCCTCAGGGGACGGGAAAAACTGAAGCTTTCTTT. As protein: CASSIPQGTGKTEAFF.

V usage is TRBV5-5 and J usage is TRBJ1-2; D gene ambiguous. The CDR3 sequence is 12 residues long. The germline V and J ends were trimmed by 4 bases and 4 bases, with 8 bases remaining between them. The germline CDR1 and CDR2 sequences are SGHKS and YYEKEE (reference sequence). CDR3 sequence (DNA): TGTGCCAGCAGCCTCCTGCCCTATGGCTACACCTTC. Translating it yields CASSLLPYGYTF. Full variable domain (missing parts from reference TRBV5-5 and TRBJ1-2): DAGVTQSPTHLIKTRGQQVTLRCSPISGHKSVSWYQQVLGQGPQFIFQYYEKEERGRGNFPDRFSARQFPNYSSELNVNALLLGDSALYLCASSLLPYGYTFGSGTRLTVV.

This clone was detected once. V gene TRBV6-2 or TRBV6-3 combines with J gene TRBJ2-1; 11 bases agree with TRBD2. Trimming removed 0 bases from V and 3 bases from J; junction bases left unmatched: 7. The germline V gene encodes CDR1 MNHEY and CDR2 SVGEGT. The CDR3 contains 18 residues. The CDR3 sequence is CASSYSVLAGGGYNEQFF. The CDR3 region has the DNA TGTGCCAGCAGTTACTCGGTCCTAGCGGGAGGAGGCTACAATGAGCAGTTCTTC.

The V gene is TRBV28, the J gene TRBJ1-2; no definite D call. Germline V gene data show CDR1 as MDHEN and CDR2 as SYDVKM. The CDR3 consists of 14 residues. Trimming cost V 5 bases and J 0 bases, with 10 bases left between them. This CDR3 reads CASSGLSSNYGYTF. The CDR3 nucleotides read TGTGCCAGCAGTGGGCTATCTTCTAACTATGGCTACACCTTC.

The chain combines TRBV28 with TRBJ2-7; D is ambiguous. Germline CDR1 reads MDHEN; CDR2 reads SYDVKM. This CDR3 has 13 residues. V gave up 5 bases and J gave up 0 bases, with 8 bases separating them. The CDR3 protein is CASSRSPSYEQYF. CDR3 coding DNA: TGTGCCAGCAGTCGGAGTCCCTCCTACGAGCAGTACTTC.

V is TRBV6-6 and J is TRBJ1-2; the D is unclear. Per the germline V gene, CDR1 is MNHNY and CDR2 is SVGAGI (reference sequence). V lost 6 bases and J 6 bases, leaving 8 bases between the germline ends. This CDR3 has 11 residues. For the CDR3, the DNA is TGTGCCAGCAGCCGGACGGATGGCTACACCTTC. Protein: CASSRTDGYTF.

This rearrangement joins TRBV5-1 to TRBJ1-5; D may be TRBD1 (5 bases). Germline values: CDR1 SGHRS, CDR2 YFSETQ. The CDR3 loop spans 15 amino acids. V was pared by 0 bases and J by 1 base, with 8 bases between. CDR3 region: CASSLGQSSNQPQHF. The CDR3 region has the DNA TGCGCCAGCAGCTTGGGACAGAGCAGCAATCAGCCCCAGCATTTT.

V usage is TRBV14 and J usage is TRBJ1-2, with unresolved D. The CDR3 contains 17 residues. Germline loops: CDR1 SGHDN, CDR2 FVKESK. V lost 1 base to trimming and J lost 6 bases, with 21 bases between them. The CDR3 DNA reads TGTGCCAGCAGCCAAGGGTCCCCCAGCTGGCGCCTGAATGGCTACACCTTC. This encodes CASSQGSPSWRLNGYTF.

The V and J genes are TRBV28 and TRBJ1-2, with a possible D match to TRBD1 (6 bases). The V end was cut by 7 bases, the J end by 4 bases, with 13 bases between. The CDR3 contains 13 residues. CDR1 is MDHEN, CDR2 SYDVKM, per germline. CDR3: CASIGTITYGYTF. CDR3 DNA sequence: TGTGCCAGCATAGGGACAATCACCTATGGCTACACCTTC.

This chain uses TRBV11-2 with TRBJ2-7; D unresolved. In germline, CDR1 is SGHAT, CDR2 FQNNGV. This CDR3 spans 15 amino acids. The V gene lost 6 bases and the J gene lost 1 base, with 16 bases spanning the gap. CDR3 protein: CASRAWLERSYEQYF. The DNA for the CDR3 is TGTGCCAGCAGAGCCTGGCTAGAAAGGTCCTACGAGCAGTACTTC.

V gene TRBV5-1 combines with J gene TRBJ2-7; D might be TRBD2 (7 bases). V lost 4 bases and J lost 6, with 20 bases in between. The CDR3 loop spans 15 amino acids. Per germline, CDR1 SGHRS and CDR2 YFSETQ. The DNA of the CDR3 is TGCGCCAGCAGCCCAAGGGGGGGCTTCCCTATCGAGCAGTACTTC. This encodes CASSPRGGFPIEQYF.

This chain links TRBV5-6 with TRBJ1-1, with D possibly being TRBD1 (6 bases). The germline V and J ends were trimmed by 3 bases and 4 bases, with 10 bases remaining between them. Germline CDR1 and CDR2: SGHDT and YYEEEE. The CDR3 loop spans 13 amino acids. The CDR3, as DNA: TGTGCCAGCAGCTATTACAGGGTCACTGAAGCTTTCTTT. Translated, it gives CASSYYRVTEAFF.

This chain links TRBV5-4 with TRBJ2-5; 8 nucleotides agree with TRBD1. V shed 4 bases, J shed 4 bases, and the junction held 9 bases outside the gene matches. Germline V CDR1 and CDR2: SGHNT, YYREEE (reference sequence). The CDR3 covers 15 residues. This chain's CDR3 is CASSPGQGVVETQYF. CDR3 DNA: TGTGCCAGCAGCCCTGGACAGGGTGTAGTAGAGACCCAGTACTTC.

The genes are TRBV6-5 and TRBJ1-2, with D maybe TRBD1 (6 bases). Germline CDR1 MNHEY, CDR2 SVGAGI. The germline V and J ends were trimmed by 5 bases and 5 bases, with 18 bases remaining between them. The CDR3 spans 15 residues. As DNA, the CDR3 is TGTGCCAGCAGTCGGCTTTCGAGGGGGGCGTATGGCTACACCTTC. Protein: CASSRLSRGAYGYTF.